The TCR beta chain described here comes from a study of technical replicates of blood from a few donors. This CDR3 has 13 residues. Germline CDR1 is GTSNPN and CDR2 is SVGIG (reference sequence). V gave up 5 bases and J gave up 6 bases; unmatched junction bases: 6. This clone was counted between two and nine times. Clones were read by immunoSEQ multiplex PCR, and TCRdb kept only the in-frame ones, dropping some. The sample consists of approximately 14,000 clones, over 80% of them appearing once. The specimen was PBMCs. The TCR comes from a human donor in good health. V gene TRBV30 combines with J gene TRBJ1-2; 10 bases match TRBD1. CDR3 nucleotide sequence: TGTGCCTGGGAGGGACAGGGGCCAGATGGCTACACCTTC. Translating it yields CAWEGQGPDGYTF.